This TCR beta chain was profiled in a study of OX40 agonist ivuxolimab in advanced cancers. The wider study: The eligibility criteria allowed prior anti-PD-1, anti-PD-L1 or anti-CTLA-4 therapy, and under 50% had some. Study observations and caveats: Antigen specificity of clonally expanded peripheral T cells was not established.

The germline V gene has CDR1 LGHNA and CDR2 YSLEER. Trimming removed 0 bases at V and 7 bases at J, with 16 bases between. This CDR3 comprises 16 residues. Concerning this clone: As yet, its antigen is unknown.

Here immunoSEQ multiplex PCR was the method, and the copy in TCRdb shows in-frame clones only, minus some. The sample yields 80,000 to 100,000 clones, 85% to 95% seen once. This chain links TRBV4-3 with TRBJ1-5, with D possibly TRBD1 on 6 matching bases. This TCR came from an adult with an advanced solid tumor such as melanoma, head and neck, liver or kidney cancer. Sequencing was performed on CD4+ or CD8+ T cells sorted from blood, taken in a trial of the OX40 agonist ivuxolimab. The CDR3 DNA sequence: TGCGCCAGCAGCCAAGATCTGTTTGGGGGCCAACAGCCCCAGCATTTT. This gives the protein CASSQDLFGGQQPQHF.